A selection of T cell receptor beta chains follows, all from one sample in a study of T cell repertoires in cytomegalovirus infection. MiXCR, applied by TCRdb to the reads, yields one record per CDR3 protein. In the table there are more than 400,000 distinct CDR3 sequences, more than 25% of which are singletons. Specimen: PBMCs. The receptors stem from a human donor in good health (CMV status not recorded). Some clones in this sample may be carry-over from other donors' samples. Both conserved end residues are trimmed from each CDR3. For some rows the clone size is stated as once, few or many, or as a class when expanded; others skip it.

CDR3 length	clone size	V gene	J gene	CDR3 protein
15	few	TRBV29-1	TRBJ2-1	SDRPGLAPSSYNEQF
13	few	TRBV28	TRBJ2-3	ASIRSQSNADTQY
12	few	TRBV6-2/TRBV6-3	TRBJ2-7	ASSSAGGYYEQY
10	-	TRBV12-3/TRBV12-4	TRBJ2-1	ASSLPPARQF
11	-	TRBV20-1	TRBJ2-1	SAIAGQPHEQF
12	-	TRBV6-2/TRBV6-3	TRBJ1-2	ASSPLTGGSGYT
13	-	TRBV5-1	TRBJ1-6	ASSLTGTTKESLH
13	few	TRBV12-3/TRBV12-4	TRBJ2-7	ASSSTGTSSYEQY
13	few	TRBV7-9	TRBJ2-1	ASSSVPREVNEQF
13	few	TRBV6-5	TRBJ2-3	ASCYSVLCTDTQY
12	few	TRBV7-2	TRBJ2-3	ASSLAGLADTQY
14	-	TRBV12-3/TRBV12-4	TRBJ1-2	ASSSRDNQANYGYT
11	-	TRBV5-1	TRBJ1-4	ASSLETGEKLF
14	few	TRBV7-9	TRBJ2-7	ASSLALAGGTYEQY
14	-	TRBV6-2/TRBV6-3	TRBJ1-1	ASSYSISSSNTEAF
11	-	TRBV7-2	TRBJ2-2	ASSSQQTGELF
12	few	TRBV20-1	TRBJ2-3	SAREKTASDTQY
15	-	TRBV4-1	TRBJ1-6	ASSRTGYPKGNSPLH
14	-	TRBV6-2/TRBV6-3	TRBJ2-6	ASSYTGVTGANVLT
13	-	TRBV20-1	TRBJ2-5	SARDLGTGRETQY
13	few	TRBV10-3	TRBJ2-5	AISETSGRAETQY
12	many	TRBV7-8	TRBJ1-1	ASSAGILATEAF
9	-	TRBV6-2/TRBV6-3	TRBJ2-5	ASYSPETQY
9	few	TRBV20-1	TRBJ2-1	SAGGRNYQF
13	many	TRBV7-9	TRBJ2-1	ASSSDTSSYNEQF
12	-	TRBV20-1	TRBJ1-5	SAKGQGINQPQH
13	-	TRBV2	TRBJ2-1	ASSEASGRNNEQF
13	-	TRBV19	TRBJ1-5	ASSTSGAANQPQH
11	-	TRBV6-8	TRBJ1-1	ASSYSEVTEAF
13	-	TRBV20-1	TRBJ1-1	SARDNGQGNTEAF
12	few	TRBV6-5	TRBJ2-1	ASRTAGGNNEQF
13	many	TRBV6-2/TRBV6-3	TRBJ1-2	ASRRDPQANYGYT
14	-	TRBV24-1	TRBJ2-7	ATSDRSGQGFYEQY
16	many	TRBV7-2	TRBJ2-5	ASTIRLAGGGRGETQY
13	-	TRBV3-1	TRBJ2-1	ASSQALSSYNEQF
13	many	TRBV18	TRBJ2-7	ASSPTGSHSYEQY
13	few	TRBV27	TRBJ2-3	ASSLSPDSTDTQY
15	few	TRBV7-2	TRBJ1-2	ASSLPRGRQGAHGYT
10	few	TRBV20-1	TRBJ2-2	SVGLADGELF
11	-	TRBV12-3/TRBV12-4	TRBJ1-1	ASSTTGATEAF
12	-	TRBV19	TRBJ2-2	ASSIVGVSGELF
9	-	TRBV28	TRBJ2-7	ASRETYEQY